This TCR beta chain derives from a study of T cell responses to AZD1222 COVID-19 vaccine. Data came from immunoSEQ multiplex PCR; TCRdb stores just in-frame clones and leaves some out. The sample has approximately 150,000 clones; roughly nine tenths are singletons. V dropped 4 bases and J dropped 5 bases, with 18 bases sitting between them. Germline assignment: CDR1 PRHDT and CDR2 FYEKMQ (reference sequence). The CDR3 length is 16 residues. This TCR was recovered from an adult who received the AZD1222 COVID-19 vaccine. The sequenced sample was peripheral blood, obtained 28 days after the second AZD1222 dose. V and J are TRBV13 and TRBJ2-1; D remains ambiguous. CDR3 sequence: CASSSLTKLYDNEQFF. In DNA, the CDR3 is TGTGCCAGCAGCTCCTTAACGAAACTATACGACAATGAGCAGTTCTTC.